The 27 T cell receptor beta chains reported below all come from one sample, sequenced in a study of T cell repertoires in cytomegalovirus infection. Their specific antigens are unknown. In TCRdb, the reads were re-called with MiXCR into one record per CDR3 protein. The data contain some 940,000 distinct CDR3 sequences, roughly 30% of them singletons. The sample in question was cultured CD8+ T cells from PBMCs, obtained from culture after CMV antigen stimulation. Source of these receptors: a human donor in good health (CMV status not recorded). Some clones in this sample may be carry-over from other donors' samples.

This clonotype was seen more than once but under ten times. CDR3 loop: CASSLRTGYSRQEQFF. The CDR3 DNA sequence: TGTGCCAGCAGCCTCAGGACAGGCTATTCTAGGCAGGAGCAGTTCTTC. The V gene is TRBV7-8, the J gene TRBJ2-1, with 7 bases that match TRBD1. This CDR3 is 16 amino acids long. V was pared by 5 bases and J by 10 bases, with 17 bases of the junction left unmatched. CDR1 is SGHVS, CDR2 FQNEAQ, per germline. Using reference TRBV7-8 and TRBJ2-1 for the parts outside the CDR3, the full variable domain is GAGVSQSPRYKVAKRGQDVALRCDPISGHVSLFWYQQALGQGPEFLTYFQNEAQLDKSGLPSDRFFAERPEGSVSTLKIQRTQQEDSAVYLCASSLRTGYSRQEQFFGPGTRLTVL.

The CDR3 reads CASILTGQQYV. CDR3 in DNA: TGTGCCAGCATTTTAACCGGACAGCAGTACGTC. The chain employs TRBV6-5 and TRBJ2-7; the D is unclear. Germline values: CDR1 MNHEY, CDR2 SVGAGI. Between the trimmed V and J ends, which lost 7 bases and 8 bases, there was a span of 12 bases. The CDR3 contains 11 residues.

The sample holds a few counts of this clonotype. The chain recombines TRBV5-4 with TRBJ2-1, with 7 bases fitting TRBD2. Germline V CDR1 and CDR2: SGHNT, YYREEE (reference sequence). This CDR3 region has 15 residues. The J segment lost 5 bases and the V segment lost 5 bases, leaving 10 bases of the junction unmatched. The CDR3 spells CASSHGGEWDNEQFF. CDR3 coding DNA: TGTGCCAGCAGTCATGGGGGGGAATGGGACAATGAGCAGTTCTTC.

The sample holds a few counts of this clonotype. Germline and junction disagree at one end, which may indicate a read error. V and J are TRBV4-1 and TRBJ2-6; D gene unclear. Per the germline V gene, CDR1 is MGHRA and CDR2 is YSYEKL. CDR3 length equals 16 residues. CDR3 sequence reads: CASSQVVGSGANVLTF. For the CDR3, the DNA is TGTGCCAGCAGCCAAGTAGTTGGGTCTGGGGCCAACGTCCTGACTTTC.

The chain links TRBV19 to TRBJ2-2, with a weak D call TRBD2 (5 bases). V gave up 3 bases and J gave up 6 bases, with 8 bases separating them. This CDR3 has 13 residues. CDR1 and CDR2 from the germline V gene are LNHDA and SQIVND (reference sequence). The CDR3 protein is CASSMGGPGELFF. The CDR3 nucleotides are TGTGCCAGTAGTATGGGCGGGCCCGGGGAGCTGTTTTTT. The complete variable domain, with remaining parts taken from reference TRBV19 and TRBJ2-2, reads DGGITQSPKYLFRKEGQNVTLSCEQNLNHDAMYWYRQDPGQGLRLIYYSQIVNDFQKGDIAEGYSVSREKKESFPLTVTSAQKNPTAFYLCASSMGGPGELFFGEGSRLTVL.

A note on this clonotype: A much bigger clone sits one base away, suggesting this may be a read error. The chain's CDR3 is CANSPAEGLYGYTF. CDR3 in DNA: TGTGCCAACAGCCCAGCGGAGGGCCTCTATGGCTACACCTTC. This chain uses TRBV7-8 with TRBJ1-2, with no clear D. This CDR3 is 14 amino acids long. CDR1 and CDR2 from the germline V gene are SGHVS and FQNEAQ.

This chain links TRBV27 with TRBJ2-7, with D possibly TRBD1 on 5 matching bases. The germline V gene has CDR1 MNHEY and CDR2 SMNVEV (reference sequence). V was clipped by 6 bases and J by 1 base, with 13 bases between them. The CDR3 loop spans 14 amino acids. The CDR3 nucleotides are TGTGCCAGCAGCAACAGGATTTGGTCCTACGAGCAGTACTTC. Protein sequence: CASSNRIWSYEQYF.

This clonotype was counted a single time. A much bigger clone sits one base away, suggesting this may be a read error. This chain uses TRBV7-8 with TRBJ2-3; D may correspond to TRBD1 or TRBD2 (5 bases each). The germline V gene has CDR1 SGHVS and CDR2 FQNEAQ. The CDR3 covers 15 residues. The DNA for the CDR3 is TGTACCAGCAGCTTAACGAGAGGGGCGGGAGATACGCAGTATTTT. It is translated as CTSSLTRGAGDTQYF.

CDR3 nucleotide sequence: TGCAGTGCTAGCTACAGGAACACTGAAGCTTTCTTT. Translation gives CSASYRNTEAFF. This sequence joins TRBV20-1 and TRBJ1-1; D is unclear. Trimming cost V 3 bases and J 1 base, with 6 bases left between them. The CDR3 runs 12 residues. Germline V lookup: CDR1 DFQATT, CDR2 SNEGSKA (reference sequence).

In its sample, this clonotype was seen many times. The J gene is TRBJ1-2, the V gene TRBV4-2, with D perhaps TRBD1 (5 bases). Trimming shortened V by 1 base and J by 8 bases, and 29 bases separated the two germline ends. The CDR3 totals 19 residues. Germline assignment: CDR1 LGHNA and CDR2 YNFKEQ. The chain's CDR3 is CASSQGGGQGGPYAWGYTF. CDR3 bases: TGTGCCAGCAGCCAAGGGGGTGGGCAGGGAGGACCGTACGCCTGGGGCTACACCTTC.

The chain joins TRBV19 to TRBJ2-6, with D hard to call. Germline loops: CDR1 LNHDA, CDR2 SQIVND (reference sequence). Trimming took 6 bases from V and 3 from J, leaving 12 bases between them. The CDR3 runs to 15 residues. CDR3 DNA sequence: TGTGCCAGTAGGCGAGGTGTCTTTGGGGCCAACGTCCTGACTTTC. Its protein product is CASRRGVFGANVLTF.

This clonotype was seen many times. Here the CDR3 reads CASTRTSGPHNEQFF. The CDR3 coding sequence is TGTGCCAGCACCCGGACTAGCGGACCTCACAATGAGCAGTTCTTC. The chain employs TRBV9 and TRBJ2-1; the match to TRBD2 covers 10 bases. V gave up 6 bases and J gave up 5 bases; unmatched junction bases: 8. Germline V gives CDR1 SGDLS, CDR2 YYNGEE. The CDR3 sequence is 15 residues long.

In this sample, this clonotype turned up many times. This chain connects TRBV7-9 to TRBJ1-2, with 10 bases that match TRBD1. The junction had 8 bases not matched to a gene; V was cut back by 4 bases and J by 6 bases. This CDR3 contains 15 residues. CDR1 and CDR2 from the germline V gene are SEHNR and FQNEAQ (reference sequence). CDR3 DNA sequence: TGTGCCAGCAGCTCAGGCGACGGGACAGGGGATGGCTACACCTTC. It translates to CASSSGDGTGDGYTF.

The chain links TRBV10-3 to TRBJ1-2; 7 positions match TRBD1. J was trimmed by 7 bases and V by 9 bases; bases with no gene match: 11. The CDR3 runs to 13 residues. CDR1 and CDR2 (germline): ENHRY, SYGVKD. CDR3 nucleotides: TGTGCCATGGCCCTTGGACAGGAGTCTGGCTACACCTTC. Translated, it gives CAMALGQESGYTF.

Points on this clonotype: A much larger clone lies one base from this, so it may be a read error. This chain links TRBV7-2 with TRBJ2-1; 7 bases align to TRBD1. The germline gives CDR1 SGHTA, CDR2 FQGNSA. The CDR3 contains 16 residues. The CDR3 DNA is TGTGTCAGCAGCTCCGGATTCCGGGACAGAGACAATGAGCAGTTCTTC. It is translated as CVSSSGFRDRDNEQFF.

This clonotype rates as medium-sized. The chain carries TRBV12-3 or TRBV12-4 and TRBJ1-2, with D maybe TRBD1 (5 bases). The CDR3 loop spans 13 amino acids. Trimming left V 5 bases short and J 8 bases short, with 15 bases between. The DNA for the CDR3 is TGTGCCAGCAGTCAGGACACTCGAAACGGCTACACCTTC. Encoded protein: CASSQDTRNGYTF.

Only a few counts were recorded for this clonotype. V gene TRBV5-6 combines with J gene TRBJ1-4, with D unclear. Germline CDR1 SGHDT, CDR2 YYEEEE. Between the trimmed V and J ends, which lost 5 bases and 14 bases, there was a span of 7 bases. There are 9 residues in the CDR3. The CDR3 DNA is TGTGCCAGCAGTCCCTCCCTGTTTTTT. Its translation is CASSPSLFF.

This clonotype appeared a few times. The chain combines TRBV27 with TRBJ1-2; D is ambiguous. Germline CDR1 is MNHEY and CDR2 is SMNVEV (reference sequence). The CDR3 is made up of 13 amino acids. With 0 bases removed from V and 8 bases from J, the gap between germline ends came to 10 bases. CDR3 in amino acids: CASSLSPVWGYTF. In DNA form, the CDR3 reads TGTGCCAGCAGTTTATCCCCCGTCTGGGGCTACACCTTC.

The sample holds a few counts of this clonotype. The chain has TRBV12-5 and TRBJ1-5, with D tentatively TRBD1 (6 bases). Germline V gives CDR1 LGHNT, CDR2 FRNRAP. The CDR3 has 14 amino acids. V gave up 5 bases and J gave up 3 bases, with 11 bases separating them. The CDR3 protein is CASGPQGYNQPQHF. As DNA, the CDR3 is TGTGCTAGTGGTCCACAGGGATACAATCAGCCCCAGCATTTT.

This chain connects TRBV15 to TRBJ1-1, with 11 bases identical to TRBD1. The CDR3 covers 14 residues. Germline V gives CDR1 LNHNV, CDR2 YYDKDF (reference sequence). J lost 7 bases, V lost 6 bases, and 7 bases had no gene match. The CDR3 DNA reads TGTGCCACCAGGGACAGGGGGCAATTGAATGAAGCTTTCTTT. Amino acids: CATRDRGQLNEAFF.

V and J are TRBV6-4 and TRBJ1-1, with TRBD1 identical over 10 bases. Losses at the gene ends were 5 bases for V and 5 bases for J; bases not matched to a gene: 8. The CDR3 runs to 15 residues. Germline V gene sequence: CDR1 MRHNA, CDR2 SNTAGT. CDR3 bases: TGTGCCAGCAGTTCCGCGCCGGGACAGGGGACTGAAGCTTTCTTT. This gives the protein CASSSAPGQGTEAFF.

Only a few counts were recorded for this clonotype. This chain joins TRBV6-2 or TRBV6-3 and TRBJ2-3; D is possibly TRBD2 (6 bases). Germline V gene sequence: CDR1 MNHEY, CDR2 SVGEGT. Trimming pared 2 bases from V and 1 base from J, leaving 10 bases between. The CDR3 is 15 residues long. Here the CDR3 reads CASSYSGLRTDTQYF. The CDR3 region has the DNA TGTGCCAGCAGTTACAGCGGGCTCCGCACAGATACGCAGTATTTT.

This clonotype was seen ten or more times. The V and J genes are TRBV7-2 and TRBJ1-4; perhaps TRBD1 as D (5 bases). The V gene's germline CDR1 is SGHTA and CDR2 FQGNSA. The CDR3 contains 14 residues. V lost 0 bases and J lost 7, with 9 bases in between. The CDR3 sequence: CASSLASGPEKLFF. CDR3 DNA: TGTGCCAGCAGCTTAGCTTCGGGACCTGAAAAACTGTTTTTT.

This clonotype appeared a few times. V gene TRBV6-6 combines with J gene TRBJ2-7, with 10 bases fitting TRBD2. The CDR3 spans 14 residues. Germline CDR1 reads MNHNY; CDR2 reads SVGAGI (reference sequence). The V gene end was trimmed by 5 bases and the J gene end by 9 bases; junction bases not matched to a gene: 10. CDR3 sequence reads: CASSMTSGPLGQYF. DNA of the CDR3: TGTGCCAGCAGTATGACTAGCGGGCCGCTGGGGCAGTACTTC.

There are many counts of this clonotype. This chain joins TRBV7-2 and TRBJ2-3; 10 bases fit TRBD2. From germline, CDR1 is SGHTA and CDR2 FQGNSA. Trimming took 6 bases from V and 4 from J; bases not matched to a gene: 7. This CDR3 spans 15 amino acids. The CDR3 nucleotides are TGTGCCAGCAGATCTAGCGGGGGAAGCCCAGATACGCAGTATTTT. Amino acid sequence: CASRSSGGSPDTQYF.

The rearrangement uses TRBV27 and TRBJ1-5; D remains ambiguous. The CDR3 totals 14 residues. Germline lookup yields CDR1 MNHEY and CDR2 SMNVEV (reference sequence). Trimming cost V 3 bases and J 2 bases, with 8 bases left between them. The DNA of the CDR3 is TGTGCCAGCAGTTTCGGAAGGGGCAATCAGCCCCAGCATTTT. Translating it yields CASSFGRGNQPQHF.

The chain couples TRBV7-8 to TRBJ2-1, with a possible D match to TRBD2 (7 bases). Trimming pared 0 bases from V and 2 bases from J, leaving 14 bases between. The CDR3 is 17 residues long. The germline V gene has CDR1 SGHVS and CDR2 FQNEAQ. CDR3 region: CASSLAGGPDTYNEQFF. For the CDR3, the DNA is TGTGCCAGCAGCTTAGCGGGGGGGCCCGACACCTACAATGAGCAGTTCTTC. Filled out from reference TRBV7-8 and TRBJ2-1, the complete variable domain reads GAGVSQSPRYKVAKRGQDVALRCDPISGHVSLFWYQQALGQGPEFLTYFQNEAQLDKSGLPSDRFFAERPEGSVSTLKIQRTQQEDSAVYLCASSLAGGPDTYNEQFFGPGTRLTVL.